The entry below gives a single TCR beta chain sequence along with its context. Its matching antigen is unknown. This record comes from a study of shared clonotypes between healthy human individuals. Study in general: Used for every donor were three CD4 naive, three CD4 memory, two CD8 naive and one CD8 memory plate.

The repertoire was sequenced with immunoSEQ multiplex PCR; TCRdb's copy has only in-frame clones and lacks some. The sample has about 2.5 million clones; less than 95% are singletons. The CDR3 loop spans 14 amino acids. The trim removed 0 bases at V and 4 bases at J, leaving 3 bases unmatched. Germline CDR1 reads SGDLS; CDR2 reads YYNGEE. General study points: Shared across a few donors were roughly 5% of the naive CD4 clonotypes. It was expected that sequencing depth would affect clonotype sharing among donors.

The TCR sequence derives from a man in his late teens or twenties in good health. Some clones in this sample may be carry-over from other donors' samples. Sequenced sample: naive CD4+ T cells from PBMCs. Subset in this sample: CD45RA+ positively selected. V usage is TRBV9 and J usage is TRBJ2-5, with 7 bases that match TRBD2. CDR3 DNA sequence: TGTGCCAGCAGCGTAGCTACTAGCGCAGAGACCCAGTACTTC. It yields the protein CASSVATSAETQYF.